This T cell receptor beta chain was observed in a study of monozygotic twins with inflammatory bowel disease. There are 15 residues in the CDR3. CDR1 DFQATT and CDR2 SNEGSKA come from the germline V gene (reference sequence). Using the 5' RACE reads, TCRdb records one entry per CDR3 protein without DNA. This sample's table has 140,000 to 150,000 distinct CDR3 sequences. Sequencing input: blood. V usage is TRBV20-1 and J usage is TRBJ2-1; no DNA is available, so the TRBD2 call from TCRdb remains unchecked. The source of this sequence is a human donor with ulcerative colitis or Crohn's disease, or a healthy co-twin of an affected twin (not recorded which). The CDR3 spells CSAGGRGSSFNEQFF.